This note documents a single TCR beta chain sequence. The protocol was immunoSEQ multiplex PCR, while the TCRdb copy is restricted to in-frame clones and leaves out a portion. In the table there are under 150,000 clones, 84% of which are singletons. The CDR3 extends over 16 amino acids. Unmatched junction bases numbered 12, after V lost 4 bases and J lost 8 bases. Germline CDR1 reads MNHNY; CDR2 reads SVGAGI (reference sequence). The sample is drawn from a study of cytomegalovirus exposure and HLA in healthy donors. This sequence joins TRBV6-6 and TRBJ1-4, with 8 nucleotides matching TRBD1. Sequencing used PBMCs. The sequence came from a woman in her 30s in good health and CMV-seronegative. Written as DNA, the CDR3 is TGTGCCAGCAGTTGGGTACCAGGACAGGGAAAGGAAAAACTGTTTTTT. It yields the protein CASSWVPGQGKEKLFF.